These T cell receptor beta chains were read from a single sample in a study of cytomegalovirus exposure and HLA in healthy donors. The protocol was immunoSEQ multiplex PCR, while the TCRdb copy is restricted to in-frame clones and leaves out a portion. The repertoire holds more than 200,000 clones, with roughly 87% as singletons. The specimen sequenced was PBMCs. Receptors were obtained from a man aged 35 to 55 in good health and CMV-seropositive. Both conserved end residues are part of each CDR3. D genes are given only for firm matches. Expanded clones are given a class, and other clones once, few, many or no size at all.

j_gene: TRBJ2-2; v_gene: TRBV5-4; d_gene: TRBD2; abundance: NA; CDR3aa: CASSFQSGRIDTGELFF; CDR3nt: TGTGCCAGCAGCTTCCAGAGCGGGAGGATCGACACCGGGGAGCTGTTTTTT
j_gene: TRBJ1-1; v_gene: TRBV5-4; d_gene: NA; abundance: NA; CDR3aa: CASSRGGGREAFF; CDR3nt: TGTGCCAGCAGCCGTGGGGGGGGCCGGGAAGCTTTCTTT
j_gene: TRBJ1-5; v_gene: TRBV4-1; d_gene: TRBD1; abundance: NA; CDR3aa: CASRPTGGNQPQHF; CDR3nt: TGCGCCAGCAGGCCGACAGGGGGCAATCAGCCCCAGCATTTT
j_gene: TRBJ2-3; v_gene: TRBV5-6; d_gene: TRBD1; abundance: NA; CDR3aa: CASDRDRGLTDTQYF; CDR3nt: TGTGCCAGTGACCGGGACAGGGGACTCACAGATACGCAGTATTTT
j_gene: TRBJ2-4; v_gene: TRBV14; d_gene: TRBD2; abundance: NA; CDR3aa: CASSQARRGENIQYF; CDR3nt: TGTGCCAGCAGCCAAGCGAGGCGGGGGGAAAACATTCAGTACTTC
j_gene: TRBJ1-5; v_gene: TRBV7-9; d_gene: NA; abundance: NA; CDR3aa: CASRPEGSDNQPQHF; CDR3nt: TGTGCCAGCAGGCCTGAGGGTAGCGACAATCAGCCCCAGCATTTT
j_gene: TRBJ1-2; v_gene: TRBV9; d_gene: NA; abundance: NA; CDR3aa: CASSPGLAGNYGYTF; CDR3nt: TGTGCCAGCAGCCCCGGGCTCGCGGGAAACTATGGCTACACCTTC
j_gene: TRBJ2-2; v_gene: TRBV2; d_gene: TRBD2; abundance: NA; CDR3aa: CASNKAGAVTGELFF; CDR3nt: TGTGCCAGCAACAAAGCGGGAGCGGTCACCGGGGAGCTGTTTTTT
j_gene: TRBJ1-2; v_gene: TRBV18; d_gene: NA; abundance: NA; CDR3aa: CASSPRQEFGYTF; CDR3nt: TGTGCCAGCTCACCACGTCAGGAATTTGGCTACACCTTC
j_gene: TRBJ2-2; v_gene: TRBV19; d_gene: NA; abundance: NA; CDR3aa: CASIQLGPNTGELFF; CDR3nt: TGTGCCAGTATACAACTAGGGCCTAACACCGGGGAGCTGTTTTTT
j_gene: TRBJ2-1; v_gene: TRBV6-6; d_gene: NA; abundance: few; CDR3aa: CASLRKGDLLNNEQFF; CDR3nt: TGTGCCAGCCTACGGAAGGGGGACCTCCTTAACAATGAGCAGTTCTTC
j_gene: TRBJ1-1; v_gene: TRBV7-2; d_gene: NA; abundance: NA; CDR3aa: CASSSPPPPRFEAFF; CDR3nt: TGTGCCAGCAGCTCTCCACCTCCCCCGCGATTTGAAGCTTTCTTT
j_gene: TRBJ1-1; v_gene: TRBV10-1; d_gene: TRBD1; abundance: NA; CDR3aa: CASRDRGNTEAFF; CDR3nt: TGCGCCAGCAGAGACAGGGGGAACACTGAAGCTTTCTTT
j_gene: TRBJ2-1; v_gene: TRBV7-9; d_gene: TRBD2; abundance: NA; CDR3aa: CASSSEETSGHNEQFF; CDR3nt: TGTGCCAGCAGCTCCGAGGAGACTAGCGGGCACAATGAGCAGTTCTTC
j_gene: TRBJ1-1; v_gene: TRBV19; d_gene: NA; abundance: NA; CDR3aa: CASSFTNTEAFF; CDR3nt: TGTGCCAGTAGTTTCACAAACACTGAAGCTTTCTTT